This TCR beta chain appears in the sequencing data of a study of blood T cell repertoires in COVID-19. This CDR3 comprises 14 residues. The V segment lost 5 bases and the J segment 7 bases; nucleotides outside the gene matches: 2. Germline-derived CDR1 and CDR2 are MDHEN and SYDVKM. In the source study's methods: Counts of nucleated cells, estimated from reference gene primer amplification, were obtained. Clones were read by immunoSEQ multiplex PCR, and TCRdb kept only the in-frame ones, dropping some. V and J calls and clone size are given by that table; D and trimming were obtained from the DNA. The profile shows about 170,000 clones, approximately 84% of them singletons.

The chain recombines TRBV28 with TRBJ2-1; 13 bases fit TRBD2. This clonotype originated in a human donor with acute or convalescent COVID-19. The donor label of this sample is uncertain. The sequenced sample consisted of peripheral blood. The CDR3 region is CASSGLAGENEQFF. The CDR3 region has the DNA TGTGCCAGCAGTGGACTAGCGGGAGAGAATGAGCAGTTCTTC.